This is a list of T cell receptor beta chains from one sample in a study of PD-1 blockade in classical Hodgkin lymphoma. Sequencing used immunoSEQ multiplex PCR; TCRdb keeps in-frame clones, though not all of them. Here the sample spans 10,000 or so clones, approximately 88% being singletons. This sample comprised CD4+ T cells from blood, obtained before the fourth cycle of nivolumab. These receptors were taken from a human donor with classical Hodgkin lymphoma. CDR3s leave out the opening cysteine and the closing phenylalanine or tryptophan. Fields, in order: V gene, CDR3 protein.

V: TRBV10-3
CDR3: AISEPRWGTNTGELF

V: TRBV18
CDR3: ASSPLFGQQETQY

V: TRBV7-2
CDR3: ASSLVTGGNSEAF

V: TRBV7-3
CDR3: ASSSGSLTGELF

V: TRBV6-1
CDR3: ASSEAVGHLGYT

V: TRBV4-3
CDR3: ASSQSAFRSYEQY

V: TRBV28
CDR3: ASRGVNQPQH

V: TRBV11-3
CDR3: ASSLVGGETQY

V: TRBV27
CDR3: ASSTRWGAGGFYEQY

V: TRBV2
CDR3: ASSEDLNQPQH

V: TRBV5-6
CDR3: ASSLARGGDQPQH

V: TRBV28
CDR3: ASSFWTGELF

V: TRBV11-2
CDR3: ASSPYRPDTGELF

V: TRBV30
CDR3: ALRRDNQPQH

V: TRBV9
CDR3: ASSVGVGGDYGYT

V: TRBV2
CDR3: ASSRQDTEAF

V: TRBV18
CDR3: ASSPRGTSNNEQF

V: TRBV11-2
CDR3: ASTPVGGSGNTIY

V: TRBV9
CDR3: ASSAKSSDKNIQY

V: TRBV5-1
CDR3: ASSPSITAGYGYT

V: TRBV7-8
CDR3: ASSLSGPGVSGNTIY

V: TRBV9
CDR3: ASSVVPQNTEAF

V: TRBV7-2
CDR3: ASSLGSHKETQY

V: TRBV10-3
CDR3: AGAGLAGGDTQY

V: TRBV7-7
CDR3: ASSNTGRETQY

V: TRBV4-3
CDR3: ASSHQIGELF

V: TRBV6-5
CDR3: ASSYSWGEGYEQY

V: TRBV7-2
CDR3: ASSLAWLSSSYNEQF

V: TRBV7-3
CDR3: ASSSQGPGELF

V: TRBV29-1
CDR3: SVATGTETQY

V: TRBV18
CDR3: ASSPGLASTDTQY

V: TRBV10-3
CDR3: AISEPGTANEKLF

V: TRBV9
CDR3: ASSEESLAGYNEQF

V: TRBV30
CDR3: AWSLTGGINSPLH

V: TRBV4-2
CDR3: ASSQDFGSRSGGYT

V: TRBV18
CDR3: ASSPPNFMNTEAF

V: TRBV6-1
CDR3: ASGSGGAYEQY

V: TRBV9
CDR3: ASSDRGQVLSSYNEQF

V: TRBV7-2
CDR3: ASSPRAGSYEQY

V: TRBV7-9
CDR3: ASSLAANTYEQY

V: TRBV7-3
CDR3: ASSLAGLADNPNYNEQF

V: TRBV11-2
CDR3: ASSLSPKETQY

V: TRBV5-1
CDR3: ASQPGRPEETQY

V: TRBV6-1
CDR3: ASSGQIDNEQF

V: TRBV6-1
CDR3: ASSEGQLNTEAF

V: TRBV7-9
CDR3: ASSRKVPEAF

V: TRBV7-2
CDR3: ASSLEAGAYNEQF

V: TRBV19
CDR3: ASKNKGSMASNQPQH